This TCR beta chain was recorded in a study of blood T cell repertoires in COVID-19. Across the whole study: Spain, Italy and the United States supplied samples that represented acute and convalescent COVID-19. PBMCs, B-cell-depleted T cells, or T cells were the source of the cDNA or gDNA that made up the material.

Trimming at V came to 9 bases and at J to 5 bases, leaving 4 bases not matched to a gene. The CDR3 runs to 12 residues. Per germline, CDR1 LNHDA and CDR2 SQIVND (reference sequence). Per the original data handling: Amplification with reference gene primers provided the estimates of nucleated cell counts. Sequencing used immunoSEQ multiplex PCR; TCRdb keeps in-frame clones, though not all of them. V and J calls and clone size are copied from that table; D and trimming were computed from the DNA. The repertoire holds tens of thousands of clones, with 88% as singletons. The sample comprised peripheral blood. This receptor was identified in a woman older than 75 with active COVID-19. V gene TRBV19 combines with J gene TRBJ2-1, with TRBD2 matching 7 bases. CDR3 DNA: TGTGCCAGCTTGGGACTAAACAATGAGCAGTTCTTC. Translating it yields CASLGLNNEQFF. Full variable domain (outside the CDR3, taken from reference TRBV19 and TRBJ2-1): DGGITQSPKYLFRKEGQNVTLSCEQNLNHDAMYWYRQDPGQGLRLIYYSQIVNDFQKGDIAEGYSVSREKKESFPLTVTSAQKNPTAFYLCASLGLNNEQFFGPGTRLTVL.